The sample holds a few counts of the clone carrying this T cell receptor (beta chain). Its antigen is still unknown. The PCR had 60 Vbeta and 13 Jbeta primers. The protocol was immunoSEQ multiplex PCR, while the TCRdb copy is restricted to in-frame clones and leaves out a portion. The sample records tens of thousands of clones, roughly 60% being singletons. This specimen belongs to a study of cytomegalovirus exposure and HLA in healthy donors. Overall study context: An earlier analysis found 100 million or so unique TCR beta sequences from around 180 million T cells.

Participants comprised healthy donors of bone marrow. Whereas donors were nominally healthy upon sampling, unrecorded immune exposures were probable. The CDR3 spans 18 residues. Germline V CDR1 and CDR2: MGHRA, YSYEKL. V shed 2 bases and J shed 0 bases, with 18 bases lying between them. Findings and limits, study-wide: When a later analysis compared HLA-associated TCR beta chains with equally common others, the HLA-associated chains turned out to be more clonally expanded and to have lower generation probabilities.

The rearrangement links TRBV4-1 to TRBJ2-3; D might be TRBD2 (5 bases). This receptor was taken from a man aged 25 to 45 in good health and CMV-seropositive. The sample consisted of PBMCs. The CDR3 spells CASSQRVWRSTSTDTQYF. The CDR3, as DNA: TGCGCCAGCAGCCAAAGGGTCTGGAGGAGCACTAGCACAGATACGCAGTATTTT.